Here is one T cell receptor (beta chain) with its context. Its antigen is not known. The CDR3 length is 15 residues. From germline, CDR1 is SGHRS and CDR2 YFSETQ. With V trimmed by 4 bases and J by 4 bases, 9 bases remained unmatched. The record originates from a study of Ad26.COV2.S vaccination and SARS-CoV-2 variants. The study, taken as a whole, reports: Considerable breadth of spike-specific CD8+ and CD4+ T cell responses has reportedly been documented following vaccination.

The assay was immunoSEQ multiplex PCR, and TCRdb's table has in-frame clones only and misses some. The sample shows some 340,000 clones, around four fifths of them seen only once. Noted treatment: around 19 received Ad26.COV2.S at low or high dose, single or two shots; about 5 received placebo; per-sample allocation not given. It was on day 63 after the first vaccine or placebo injection that samples were taken. The donor's status was that of an adult aged 18-55 years in Boston. The specimen comprised peripheral blood, sampled in a trial of Ad26.COV2.S vaccine versus placebo. This receptor was obtained from a person between 18 and 60 years old who received the Ad26.COV2.S COVID-19 vaccine or a placebo. V and J are TRBV5-1 and TRBJ1-2; 8 bases line up with TRBD1. The CDR3 nucleotides are TGCGCCAGCAGCCTAGGACAGGGCCTTTTCTATGGCTACACCTTC. Translated: CASSLGQGLFYGYTF.